This T cell receptor (beta chain) comes out of a study of graft-versus-host responses after intestinal transplantation. Overall study context: Anti-thymocyte globulin induction, then tacrolimus and steroids for 3 to 4 years, went to all recipients.

Profiling relied on immunoSEQ multiplex PCR, and the TCRdb table lists in-frame clones only, not all of them. Counted here are roughly 120,000 clones, roughly nine tenths occurring once; the ten biggest clones make up over 0.15%. Concerning this clone: Its specificity is unknown.

This CDR3 spans 13 amino acids. V dropped 2 bases and J dropped 3 bases, with 6 bases sitting between them. The germline V gene has CDR1 SGHRS and CDR2 YFSETQ. Specimen: unstimulated CD4+ T cells sorted from spleen or lymph node cells, collected before intestinal transplant. The rearrangement links TRBV5-1 to TRBJ2-1; no clear D gene. This clonotype originated in a human donor who received an intestinal transplant. Here the CDR3 DNA reads TGCGCCAGCAGCTTAGCTATCTACAATGAGCAGTTCTTC. Amino acid sequence: CASSLAIYNEQFF.